This T cell receptor (beta chain) was captured by sequencing in a study of T cells in Graves' hyperthyroidism and ophthalmopathy. The investigators amplified TCR beta CDR3 regions from RNA transcripts. First-round RT-PCR of the TCR CDR3 relied on the HTBI primer set. Each CDR3 protein is one row after TCRdb ran MiXCR on the multiplex PCR reads. The sample has 300,000 to 450,000 distinct CDR3 sequences; 25% are singletons. An absence of ophthalmopathy progression within 18 months meant stable Graves' hyperthyroidism. These patients, aged 18 to 65, had recently diagnosed hyperthyroidism lasting under 2 months. Losses at the gene ends were 6 bases for V and 4 bases for J; bases not matched to a gene: 9. The CDR3 runs to 15 residues. The V gene's germline CDR1 is MDHEN and CDR2 SYDVKM. This clonotype was picked up a small number of times. As yet, its antigen is unknown. Study-wide points: From stable hyperthyroidism, ophthalmopathy was set apart by a 13 V-J model. Among clonotypes expanded in thyroid above 0.001, most were also found in blood.

Sequenced input: blood. The origin of this receptor is a man between 50 and 59 years old with Graves' hyperthyroidism. The chain carries TRBV28 and TRBJ2-7; 10 positions agree with TRBD1. The CDR3 region is CASSELGTGAYEQYF. The DNA for the CDR3 is TGTGCCAGCAGCGAACTCGGGACAGGGGCGTACGAGCAGTACTTC.